A single sample gave rise to the 5 T cell receptor beta chains below, sequenced in a study of blood T cells in healthy people across ages. Then a second PCR, running roughly 7 to 11 cycles, was carried out with a sample-barcoded 5' primer and a J-beta primer mix. Each CDR3 protein is one row after TCRdb ran MiXCR on the 5' RACE reads. Among fewer than 800,000 distinct CDR3 sequences, 45% to 50% were seen once, and the ten largest hold under 35%. The sample comprised blood. The origin of the receptors is an older woman in good health.

The chain links TRBV2 to TRBJ2-1; D ambiguous. Trimming stripped 6 bases from V and 10 bases from J, with 10 bases between. This CDR3 comprises 11 residues. The germline V gene encodes CDR1 SNHLY and CDR2 FYNNEI. CDR3 bases: TGTGCCAGCAGGTTCTACCCCGAGCAGTTCTTC. Its translation is CASRFYPEQFF.

This clonotype was detected a few times. The chain couples TRBV7-9 to TRBJ2-7, with 11 bases identical to TRBD2. CDR3 length equals 14 residues. V shed 8 bases, J shed 3 bases, and the junction held 6 bases outside the gene matches. Per the germline V gene, CDR1 is SEHNR and CDR2 is FQNEAQ (reference sequence). The CDR3 loop reads CASQLAGVLYEQYF. The DNA of the CDR3 is TGTGCCAGCCAACTAGCGGGAGTACTCTACGAGCAGTACTTC.

With regard to this clonotype: The germline gene is not matched at one end of the junction; a read error may be the cause. This chain links TRBV20-1 with TRBJ2-1; 7 nucleotides agree with TRBD1. CDR1 and CDR2 (germline): DFQATT, SNEGSKA (reference sequence). CDR3 length: 16 amino acids. In DNA, the CDR3 is TGCGGTGCTAGAGACCCAGGGGGTTCTTCCCACAATGAGCAGTTCTTC. Translating it yields CGARDPGGSSHNEQFF.

This clonotype came up a few times. The rearrangement uses TRBV29-1 and TRBJ1-6, with D perhaps TRBD1 (5 bases). V was clipped by 6 bases and J by 6 bases, with 27 bases between them. The CDR3 contains 18 residues. Germline-derived CDR1 and CDR2 are SQVTM and ANQGSEA. CDR3 in DNA: TGCAGCGTCGGGGGGGGTCTATCCTCGGCGGGTTCTAATTCACCCCTCCACTTT. This codes for CSVGGGLSSAGSNSPLHF.

In this sample, this clonotype turned up a few times. This chain joins TRBV10-3 and TRBJ2-1; TRBD2 matches at 8 bases. Germline CDR1 and CDR2: ENHRY and SYGVKD. The CDR3 sequence is 15 residues long. V dropped 3 bases and J dropped 6; count of bases not matched to a gene: 7. This CDR3 reads CAISDSGNGGNEQFF. CDR3 sequence (DNA): TGTGCCATCAGTGATAGCGGGAACGGTGGCAATGAGCAGTTCTTC.